The present entry profiles one T cell receptor (beta chain) with its context. Its antigen is not identified. CDR1 is LNHDA and CDR2 is SQIVND in the germline V gene (reference sequence). This CDR3 has 15 residues. The V gene end was trimmed by 7 bases and the J gene end by 9 bases; junction bases not matched to a gene: 7. CCR7-negative CD45RA+ TemRA cells were pooled with CD45RO+ cells for CD8 memory. The table came from immunoSEQ multiplex PCR; TCRdb's copy has only in-frame clones and leaves some out. This table has approximately 99,000 clones, about 70% appearing once. This sample was taken from a study of shared clonotypes between healthy human individuals. The study's findings and limits: What rarefaction showed was incomplete sorted-subset sequencing despite large depth. A limitation of the genetic and exposure-history diversity represented arose from few donors.

The sample was memory CD8+ T cells sorted from blood. Subset given: CD45RO+ cells pooled with CCR7-negative TemRA cells. This sequence was found in a woman in her twenties or thirties in good health. The chain couples TRBV19 to TRBJ2-1; TRBD2 matches at 15 bases. This CDR3 is CASTPGLAGGGEQFF. The DNA for the CDR3 is TGTGCCAGTACCCCGGGACTAGCGGGAGGAGGTGAGCAGTTCTTC.